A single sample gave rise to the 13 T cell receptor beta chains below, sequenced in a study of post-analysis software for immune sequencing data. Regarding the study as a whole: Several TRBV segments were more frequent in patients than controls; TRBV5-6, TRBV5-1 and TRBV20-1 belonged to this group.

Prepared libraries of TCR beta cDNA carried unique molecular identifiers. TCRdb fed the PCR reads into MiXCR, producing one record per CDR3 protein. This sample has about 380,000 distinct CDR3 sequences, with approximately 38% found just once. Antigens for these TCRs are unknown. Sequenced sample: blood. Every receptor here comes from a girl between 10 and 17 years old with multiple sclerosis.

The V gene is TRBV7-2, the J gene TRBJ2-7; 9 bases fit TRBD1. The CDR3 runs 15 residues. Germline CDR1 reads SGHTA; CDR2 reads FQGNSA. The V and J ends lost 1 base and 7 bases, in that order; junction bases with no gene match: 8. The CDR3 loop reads CASSLDYRGLLEQYF. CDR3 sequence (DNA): TGTGCCAGCAGCTTAGATTACAGGGGGCTCTTAGAGCAGTACTTC.

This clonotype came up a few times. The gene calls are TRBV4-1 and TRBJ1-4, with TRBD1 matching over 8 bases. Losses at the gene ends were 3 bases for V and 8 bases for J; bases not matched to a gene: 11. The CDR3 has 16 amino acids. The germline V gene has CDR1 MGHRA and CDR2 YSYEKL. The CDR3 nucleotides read TGCGCCAGCAGCCACAAGAGGGGGACAGGTGAAGAAAAACTGTTTTTT. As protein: CASSHKRGTGEEKLFF.

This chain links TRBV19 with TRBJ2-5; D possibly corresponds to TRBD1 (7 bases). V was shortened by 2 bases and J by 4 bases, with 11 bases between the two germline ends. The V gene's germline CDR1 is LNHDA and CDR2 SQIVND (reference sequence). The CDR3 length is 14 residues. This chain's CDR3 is CASSIQGGPETQYF. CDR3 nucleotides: TGTGCCAGTAGTATACAGGGGGGTCCAGAGACCCAGTACTTC.

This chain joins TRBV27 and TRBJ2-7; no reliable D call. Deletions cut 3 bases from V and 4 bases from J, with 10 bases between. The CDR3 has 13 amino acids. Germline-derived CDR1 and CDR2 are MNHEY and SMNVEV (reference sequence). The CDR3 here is CASSFRLGYEQYF. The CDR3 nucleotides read TGTGCCAGCAGTTTCCGTCTTGGTTACGAGCAGTACTTC.

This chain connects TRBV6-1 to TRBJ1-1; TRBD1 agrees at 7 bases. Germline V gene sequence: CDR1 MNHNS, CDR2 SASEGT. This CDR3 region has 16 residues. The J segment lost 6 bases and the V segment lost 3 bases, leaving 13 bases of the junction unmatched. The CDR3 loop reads CASSEREYRGKAEAFF. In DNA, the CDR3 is TGTGCCAGCAGTGAGCGGGAATACAGGGGAAAGGCTGAAGCTTTCTTT.

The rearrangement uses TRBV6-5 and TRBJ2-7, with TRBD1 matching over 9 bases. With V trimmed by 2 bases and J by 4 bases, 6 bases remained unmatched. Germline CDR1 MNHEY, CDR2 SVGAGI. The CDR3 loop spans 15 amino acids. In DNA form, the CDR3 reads TGTGCCAGCAGTTACAGGGACAGGGATGGGTACGAGCAGTACTTC. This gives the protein CASSYRDRDGYEQYF.

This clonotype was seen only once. CDR3 DNA sequence: TGTGCCACCAGCAGAATCAGGAGGCCAGATACGCAGTATTTT. Amino acid sequence: CATSRIRRPDTQYF. The rearrangement uses TRBV15 and TRBJ2-3; D might be TRBD2 (5 bases). Germline-derived CDR1 and CDR2 are LNHNV and YYDKDF (reference sequence). Trimming shortened V by 2 bases and J by 4 bases, and 10 bases separated the two germline ends. The CDR3 has 14 amino acids.

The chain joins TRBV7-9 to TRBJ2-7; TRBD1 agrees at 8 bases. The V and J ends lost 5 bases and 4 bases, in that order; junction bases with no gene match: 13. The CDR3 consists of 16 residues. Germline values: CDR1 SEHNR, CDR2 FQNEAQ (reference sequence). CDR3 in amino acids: CASSPSTGVGSYEQYF. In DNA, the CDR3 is TGTGCCAGCAGCCCCTCGACAGGGGTTGGCTCGTACGAGCAGTACTTC.

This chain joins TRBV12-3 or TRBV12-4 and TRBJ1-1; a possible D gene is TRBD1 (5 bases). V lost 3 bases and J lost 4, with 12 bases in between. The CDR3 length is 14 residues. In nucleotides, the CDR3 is TGTGCCAGCAGTTTTTACAGAAGGGGCACTGAAGCTTTCTTT. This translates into CASSFYRRGTEAFF.

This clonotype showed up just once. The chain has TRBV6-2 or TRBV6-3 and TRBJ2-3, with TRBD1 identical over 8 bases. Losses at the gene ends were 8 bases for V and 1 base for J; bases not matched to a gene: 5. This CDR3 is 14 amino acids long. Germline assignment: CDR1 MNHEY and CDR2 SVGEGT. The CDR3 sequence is CASDPGQGTDTQYF. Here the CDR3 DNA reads TGTGCCAGCGACCCGGGACAGGGCACAGATACGCAGTATTTT.

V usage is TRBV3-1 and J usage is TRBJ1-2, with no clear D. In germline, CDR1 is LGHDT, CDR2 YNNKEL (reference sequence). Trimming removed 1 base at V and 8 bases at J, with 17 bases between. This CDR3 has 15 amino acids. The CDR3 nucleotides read TGTGCCAGCAGCCAAGCGGGCCGCCCTCGGACGGGCTACACCTTC. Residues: CASSQAGRPRTGYTF.

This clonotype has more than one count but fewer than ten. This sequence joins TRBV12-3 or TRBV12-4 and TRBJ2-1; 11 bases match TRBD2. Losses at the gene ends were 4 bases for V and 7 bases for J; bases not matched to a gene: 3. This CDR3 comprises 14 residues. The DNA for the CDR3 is TGTGCCAGCAGTTACCTAGCGGGGGGAAATGAGCAGTTCTTC. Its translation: CASSYLAGGNEQFF.

The CDR3 is CASSLTWRTGHEQYF. CDR3 coding DNA: TGTGCCAGCAGCTTGACGTGGCGGACAGGCCACGAGCAGTACTTC. The chain joins TRBV5-5 to TRBJ2-7; TRBD1 matches 7 bases. The CDR3 extends over 15 amino acids. Germline trimming cut 1 base from V and 5 bases from J; bases unmatched to any gene: 9. From germline, CDR1 is SGHKS and CDR2 YYEKEE (reference sequence).